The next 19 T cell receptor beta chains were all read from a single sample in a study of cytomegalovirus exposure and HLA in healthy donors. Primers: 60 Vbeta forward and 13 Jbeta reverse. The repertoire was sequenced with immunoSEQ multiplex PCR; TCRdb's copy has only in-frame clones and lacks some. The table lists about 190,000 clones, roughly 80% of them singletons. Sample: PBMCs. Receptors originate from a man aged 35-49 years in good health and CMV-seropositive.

For the CDR3, the DNA is TGTGCCAGCAGCCCTGACAGTCAAGAGACCCAGTACTTC. Translating it yields CASSPDSQETQYF. The chain uses TRBV5-6 and TRBJ2-5; D may be TRBD1 (5 bases). The CDR3 consists of 13 residues. Germline V gene data show CDR1 as SGHDT and CDR2 as YYEEEE. The V end was cut by 4 bases, the J end by 2 bases, with 9 bases between. The full variable domain, rest sourced from reference TRBV5-6 and TRBJ2-5, is DAGVTQSPTHLIKTRGQQVTLRCSPKSGHDTVSWYQQALGQGPQFIFQYYEEEERQRGNFPDRFSGHQFPNYSSELNVNALLLGDSALYLCASSPDSQETQYFGPGTRLLVL.

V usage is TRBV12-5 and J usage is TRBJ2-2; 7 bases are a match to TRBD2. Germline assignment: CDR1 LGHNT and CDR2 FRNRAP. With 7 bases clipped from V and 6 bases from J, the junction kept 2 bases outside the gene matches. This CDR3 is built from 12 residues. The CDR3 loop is CASARGAGELFF. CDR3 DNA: TGTGCTAGTGCCCGGGGGGCCGGGGAGCTGTTTTTT. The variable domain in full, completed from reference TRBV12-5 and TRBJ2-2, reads DARVTQTPRHKVTEMGQEVTMRCQPILGHNTVFWYRQTMMQGLELLAYFRNRAPLDDSGMPKDRFSAEMPDATLATLKIQPSEPRDSAVYFCASARGAGELFFGEGSRLTVL.

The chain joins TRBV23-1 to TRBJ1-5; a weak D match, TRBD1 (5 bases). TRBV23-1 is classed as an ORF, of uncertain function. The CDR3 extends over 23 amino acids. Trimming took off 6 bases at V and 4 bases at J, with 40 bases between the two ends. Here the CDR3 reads CASSSRCPRGTGSLRDSNQPQHF. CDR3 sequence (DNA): TGCGCCAGCAGCAGTCGTTGCCCCCGGGGTACCGGCAGCCTAAGGGACTCGAATCAGCCCCAGCATTTT.

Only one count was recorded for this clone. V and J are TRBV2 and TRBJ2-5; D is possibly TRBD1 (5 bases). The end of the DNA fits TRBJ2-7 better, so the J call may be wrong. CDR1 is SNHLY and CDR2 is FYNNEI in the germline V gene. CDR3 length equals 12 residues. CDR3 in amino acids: CASRRESYEQYF. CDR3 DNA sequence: TGTGCCAGCCGCAGGGAATCCTACGAGCAGTACTTC.

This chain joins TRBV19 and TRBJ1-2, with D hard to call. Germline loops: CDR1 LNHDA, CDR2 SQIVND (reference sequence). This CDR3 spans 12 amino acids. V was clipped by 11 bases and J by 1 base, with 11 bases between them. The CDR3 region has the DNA TGTGCCTCCCATGAGTATAACTATGGCTACACCTTC. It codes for CASHEYNYGYTF.

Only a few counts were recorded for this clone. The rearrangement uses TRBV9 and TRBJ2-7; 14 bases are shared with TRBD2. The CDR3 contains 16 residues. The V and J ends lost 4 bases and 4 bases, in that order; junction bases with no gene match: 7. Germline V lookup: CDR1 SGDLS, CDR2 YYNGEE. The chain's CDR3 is CASSPGTSGRGYEQYF. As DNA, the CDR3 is TGTGCCAGCAGCCCCGGGACTAGCGGGAGAGGGTACGAGCAGTACTTC. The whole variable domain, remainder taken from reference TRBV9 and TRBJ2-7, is DSGVTQTPKHLITATGQRVTLRCSPRSGDLSVYWYQQSLDQGLQFLIQYYNGEERAKGNILERFSAQQFPDLHSELNLSSLELGDSALYFCASSPGTSGRGYEQYFGPGTRLTVT.

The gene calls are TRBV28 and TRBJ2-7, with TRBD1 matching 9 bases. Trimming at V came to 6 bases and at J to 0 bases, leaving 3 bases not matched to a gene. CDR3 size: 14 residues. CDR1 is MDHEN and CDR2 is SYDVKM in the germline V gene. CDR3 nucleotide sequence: TGTGCCAGCAGGAAACAGGGGGCCTCCTACGAGCAGTACTTC. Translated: CASRKQGASYEQYF.

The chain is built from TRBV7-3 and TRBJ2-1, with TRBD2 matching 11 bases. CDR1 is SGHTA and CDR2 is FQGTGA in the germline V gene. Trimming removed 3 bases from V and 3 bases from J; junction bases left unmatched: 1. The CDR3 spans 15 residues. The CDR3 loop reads CASSFGLAGYNEQFF. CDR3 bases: TGTGCCAGCAGCTTTGGACTAGCGGGCTACAATGAGCAGTTCTTC.

The CDR3 region has the DNA TGTGCCAGTAGTACCCGAAGCGGGGGGGCCGTAGATACGCAGTATTTT. Translating gives CASSTRSGGAVDTQYF. J is TRBJ2-3 and V is TRBV19, with TRBD2 matching 10 bases. The CDR3 runs 16 residues. Germline CDR1 LNHDA, CDR2 SQIVND (reference sequence). J was trimmed by 5 bases and V by 4 bases; bases with no gene match: 9.

In nucleotides, the CDR3 is TGCGCCAGCAGCCCCGAGGCGGGACAGAATTATTCACCCCTCCACTTT. Its translation: CASSPEAGQNYSPLHF. The rearrangement links TRBV5-1 to TRBJ1-6; 7 nucleotides align to TRBD1. CDR1 is SGHRS and CDR2 is YFSETQ in the germline V gene. V lost 4 bases, J lost 8 bases, and 12 bases stayed unmatched. The CDR3 is made up of 16 amino acids.

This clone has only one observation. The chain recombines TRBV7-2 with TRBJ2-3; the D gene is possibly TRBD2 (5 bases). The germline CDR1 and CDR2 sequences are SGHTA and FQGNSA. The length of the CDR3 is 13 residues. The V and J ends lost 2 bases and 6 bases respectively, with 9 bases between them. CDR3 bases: TGTGCCAGCAGCTTATCGGGGTGGGATACGCAGTATTTT. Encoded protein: CASSLSGWDTQYF.

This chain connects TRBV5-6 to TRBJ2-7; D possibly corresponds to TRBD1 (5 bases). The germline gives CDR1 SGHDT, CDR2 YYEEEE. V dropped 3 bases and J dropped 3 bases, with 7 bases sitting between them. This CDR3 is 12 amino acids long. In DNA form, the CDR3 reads TGTGCCAGCAGCTCCGACAGCTACGAGCAGTACTTC. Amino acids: CASSSDSYEQYF.

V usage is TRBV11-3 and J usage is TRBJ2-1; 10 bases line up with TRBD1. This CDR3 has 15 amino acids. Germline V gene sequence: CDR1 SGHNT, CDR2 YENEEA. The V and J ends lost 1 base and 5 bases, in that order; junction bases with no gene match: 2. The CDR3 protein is CASSLGDRGHNEQFF. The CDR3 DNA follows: TGTGCCAGCAGCTTAGGGGACAGGGGCCACAATGAGCAGTTCTTC.

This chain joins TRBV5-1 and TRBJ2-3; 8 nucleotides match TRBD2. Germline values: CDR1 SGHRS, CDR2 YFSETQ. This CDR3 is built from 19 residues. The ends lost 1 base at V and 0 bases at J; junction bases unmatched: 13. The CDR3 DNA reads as TGCGCCAGCAGCTTGTTTGGGGCTAGCGGGCCCTGGAGCACAGATACGCAGTATTTT. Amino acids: CASSLFGASGPWSTDTQYF. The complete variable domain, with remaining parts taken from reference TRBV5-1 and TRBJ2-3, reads KAGVTQTPRYLIKTRGQQVTLSCSPISGHRSVSWYQQTPGQGLQFLFEYFSETQRNKGNFPGRFSGRQFSNSRSEMNVSTLELGDSALYLCASSLFGASGPWSTDTQYFGPGTRLTVL.

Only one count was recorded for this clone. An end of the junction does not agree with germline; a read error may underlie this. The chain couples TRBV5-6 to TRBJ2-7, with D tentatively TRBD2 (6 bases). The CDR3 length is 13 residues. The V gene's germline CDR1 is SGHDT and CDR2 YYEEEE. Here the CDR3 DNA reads TGTGCCAACAGCCAGGCGCGGGGCTACGAGCAGTACTTC. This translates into CANSQARGYEQYF.

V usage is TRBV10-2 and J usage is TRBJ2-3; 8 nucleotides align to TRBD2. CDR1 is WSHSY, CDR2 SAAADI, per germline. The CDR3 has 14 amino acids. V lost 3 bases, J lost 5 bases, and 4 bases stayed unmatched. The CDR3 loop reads CASSEKSGGDTQYF. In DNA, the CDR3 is TGCGCCAGCAGTGAAAAGAGCGGGGGAGATACGCAGTATTTT.

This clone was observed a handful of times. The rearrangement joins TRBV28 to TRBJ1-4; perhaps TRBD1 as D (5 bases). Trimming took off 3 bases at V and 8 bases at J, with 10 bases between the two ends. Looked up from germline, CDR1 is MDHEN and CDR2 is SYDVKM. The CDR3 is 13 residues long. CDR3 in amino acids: CASSLGGIEKLFF. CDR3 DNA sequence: TGTGCCAGCAGTTTGGGGGGAATCGAAAAACTGTTTTTT.

The CDR3 coding sequence is TGTGCCATCAGAGACAGGGTCTACGAGCAGTACTTC. It codes for CAIRDRVYEQYF. The V and J genes are TRBV10-3 and TRBJ2-7, with 7 bases matching TRBD1. V gave up 6 bases and J gave up 3 bases; unmatched junction bases: 2. Germline CDR1 is ENHRY and CDR2 is SYGVKD. The CDR3 runs to 12 residues.

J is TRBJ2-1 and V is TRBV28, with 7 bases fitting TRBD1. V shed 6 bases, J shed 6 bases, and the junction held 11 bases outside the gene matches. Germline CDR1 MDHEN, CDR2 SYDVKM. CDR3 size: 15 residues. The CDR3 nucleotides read TGTGCCAGCAGCCTCGAGACAGGGCCTCTCAATGAGCAGTTCTTC. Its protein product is CASSLETGPLNEQFF. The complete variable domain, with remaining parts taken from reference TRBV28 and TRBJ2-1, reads DVKVTQSSRYLVKRTGEKVFLECVQDMDHENMFWYRQDPGLGLRLIYFSYDVKMKEKGDIPEGYSVSREKKERFSLILESASTNQTSMYLCASSLETGPLNEQFFGPGTRLTVL.